Listed below are T cell receptor beta chains from one sample, sequenced in a study of blood T cell repertoires in COVID-19. Using immunoSEQ multiplex PCR, the repertoire was profiled, and TCRdb retains in-frame clones only, with some absent. The repertoire holds 250,000 or so clones, with under 85% as singletons. Sequencing input: peripheral blood. These receptors came from a man younger than 45 who had recovered from COVID-19. CDR3s include the opening cysteine and the closing phenylalanine or tryptophan. Each record gives: clone size, J gene, V gene, D gene, CDR3 DNA, CDR3 protein. The D gene is left open where the match is weak. The size field is filled for only some rows; it gives once, few, many or a size class.

once TRBJ1-5 TRBV7-9 - TGTGCCAGCAGCTTAGCCCCTAATCAGCCCCAGCATTTT CASSLAPNQPQHF
- TRBJ2-7 TRBV7-9 TRBD1 TGTGCCAGCAGCTTAGACAGGGGGAACGAGCAGTACTTC CASSLDRGNEQYF
- TRBJ2-6 TRBV4-2 TRBD1 TGTGCCAGCAGCGGGACAGGACTCTCTGGGGCCAACGTCCTGACTTTC CASSGTGLSGANVLTF
few TRBJ1-2 TRBV5-1 - TGCGCCAGCAGCTCGGCGGCTGACTACACCTTC CASSSAADYTF
- TRBJ2-5 TRBV2 - TGTGCCAGCAGTGAGCAGGGGAGCGCCCAAGAGACCCAGTACTTC CASSEQGSAQETQYF
once TRBJ2-3 TRBV5-1 TRBD1 TGCGCCAGCAGCACAGGGGGCAACACAGATACGCAGTATTTT CASSTGGNTDTQYF
- TRBJ1-4 TRBV2 - TGTGCCGAGGGGGGGAATGAAAAACTGTTTTTT CAEGGNEKLFF
once TRBJ1-2 TRBV13 - TGTGCCAGCAGCCTGACAGAGTATGGCTACACCTTC CASSLTEYGYTF
- TRBJ2-5 TRBV28 TRBD2 TGTGCCAGCAGCCGGGGGGGGGACCAAGAGACCCAGTACTTC CASSRGGDQETQYF
once TRBJ2-3 TRBV5-4 TRBD2 TGTGCCAGCAGCTACAGGAGCGGGGACACAGATACGCAGTATTTT CASSYRSGDTDTQYF
- TRBJ1-1 TRBV10-1 - TGCGCCAGCAGTGTGAGAGGGAGCACTGAAGCTTTCTTT CASSVRGSTEAFF
- TRBJ1-2 TRBV10-2 TRBD1 TGCGCCAGCAGTGGAGGTCCGGGACAGGGAACTTACACCTTC CASSGGPGQGTYTF
- TRBJ1-5 TRBV7-2 TRBD1 TGTGCCAGCAGCTTACGACAGGGGATCGAACAGCCCCAGCATTTT CASSLRQGIEQPQHF
- TRBJ1-2 TRBV19 - TGTGCCAGTAGTATAGACTTCGTGGCAACAGGCTATGGCTACACCTTC CASSIDFVATGYGYTF
- TRBJ2-1 TRBV7-9 TRBD2 TGTGCCAGCAGCACTAAATTCAGGACTAGCGGAAATCGGAATGAGCAGTTCTTC CASSTKFRTSGNRNEQFF
- TRBJ2-7 TRBV28 - TGTGCCACCGGCGGGTCCCCTCGGGGCGAGCAGTACTTC CATGGSPRGEQYF
- TRBJ2-1 TRBV2 TRBD2 TGTGCCACCGAAACTAGCGGGTCAACCTACAATGAGCAGTTCTTC CATETSGSTYNEQFF
- TRBJ2-7 TRBV5-6 - TGTGCCAGCAGCTCAAGGGGCGGCGGGACCTACGAGCAGTACTTC CASSSRGGGTYEQYF
- TRBJ1-3 TRBV5-1 - TGCGCCAGCAGCTTGAAGGGGCCTTCTGGAAACACCATATATTTT CASSLKGPSGNTIYF
- TRBJ2-3 TRBV9 TRBD2 TGTGCCAGCAGCGTGAACCTTAATAGCGGGGGGATTCTGTATTTT CASSVNLNSGGILYF
- TRBJ2-1 TRBV28 TRBD1 TGTGCCAGCAGTTTACCTCCGGGACAGGGCTACAATGAGCAGTTCTTC CASSLPPGQGYNEQFF
- TRBJ2-3 TRBV5-5 TRBD2 TGTGCCAGCAGCTTGACTAGCGGGGGCCTCAATACGCAGTATTTT CASSLTSGGLNTQYF
- TRBJ1-1 TRBV5-1 - TGCGCCAGCACCCCCGGTCCAATGAACACTGAAGCTTTCTTT CASTPGPMNTEAFF
- TRBJ2-1 TRBV2 - TGTGCCAGCAGTCCACGTCAGATTATTGCGGTCTTC CASSPRQIIAVF
few TRBJ1-6 TRBV7-3 - TGTGCCAGCAGCTTAAGTGTCGGGCGGGATTCACCCCTCCACTTT CASSLSVGRDSPLHF
- TRBJ2-7 TRBV3-1/TRBV3-2 - - CASSRFGEGQQYF
once TRBJ1-4 TRBV20-1 TRBD1 TGCAGTGCTAGTACAGGGGGCGGGACTAATGAAAAACTGTTTTTT CSASTGGGTNEKLFF
- TRBJ2-2 TRBV9 TRBD2 TGTGCCAGCAGCGTGCGGAGCGGGGACGGGGAGCTGTTTTTT CASSVRSGDGELFF
- TRBJ2-3 TRBV18 TRBD1 TGTGCCAGCCCGGACAGGGGATCTTGGACGCAGTATTTT CASPDRGSWTQYF
- TRBJ2-1 TRBV27 - TGTGCCAGCAGTTTAGCGGGTTACAATGAGCAGTTCTTC CASSLAGYNEQFF
once TRBJ2-7 TRBV6-5 - TGTGCCAGCAGTTTAGGAGGGGAGCAGTACTTC CASSLGGEQYF
- TRBJ2-2 TRBV10-1 - TGCGCCAGCAGTGACTGGGACTGGAAGAACACCGGGGAGCTGTTTTTT CASSDWDWKNTGELFF
- TRBJ2-7 TRBV6-4 - TGTGCCAGCAGGGTTGAGTACGAGCAGTACTTC CASRVEYEQYF
- TRBJ2-7 TRBV5-5 - TGTGCCAGCAGCACAGGGACCGCGGATTTGTGGGAGCAGTACTTC CASSTGTADLWEQYF
once TRBJ2-2 TRBV4-2 - TGTGCCAGCAGCCAAGTCAGCACCGGGGAGCTGTTTTTT CASSQVSTGELFF
- TRBJ1-3 TRBV4-2 TRBD1 TGTGCCAGCAGCCAGGATACCGGGACAGGGGGCGGCACCATATATTTT CASSQDTGTGGGTIYF
- TRBJ2-3 TRBV7-8 TRBD2 TGTGCCAGCAGCCCGATTTCTAGCGGGGGAACAGATACGCAGTATTTT CASSPISSGGTDTQYF
- TRBJ2-1 TRBV18 - TGTGCCAGCTCACCAGCCCAGTACAATGAGCAGTTCTTC CASSPAQYNEQFF
- TRBJ1-4 TRBV5-1 - TGCGCCAGCAGCGTGTGGGCGGGACGCATCATTCTTCCCCATTGTGTTAATGAAAAACTGTTTTTT CASSVWAGRIILPHCVNEKLFF
few TRBJ1-5 TRBV7-8 - TGTGCCAGCAGCGCACTGACAGGAAGCAATCAGCCCCAGCATTTT CASSALTGSNQPQHF
- TRBJ2-1 TRBV5-3 TRBD2 TGTGCCAGAAGCCCTTCACCGGGACTAGCGGGGCCTTTCAATGAGCAGTTCTTC CARSPSPGLAGPFNEQFF
- TRBJ2-5 TRBV28 - TGTGCCAGCAGTTCTGTCGGAGAAGAGACCCAGTACTTC CASSSVGEETQYF
- TRBJ1-2 TRBV9 TRBD1 TGTGCCAGCAGTCCCCTTAGTGGTGGGGGTGACAGGGCAGCTGGCTACACCTTC CASSPLSGGGDRAAGYTF
- TRBJ2-5 TRBV7-8 TRBD2 TGTGCCAGCAGCTTATACCGACTAGCGGGGCAAGAGACCCAGTACTTC CASSLYRLAGQETQYF
- TRBJ1-2 TRBV11-2 - TGTGCCAGCAGCCGAAATTCAAGGGACTCTCACTATGGCTACACCTTC CASSRNSRDSHYGYTF
- TRBJ2-3 TRBV11-2 - TGTGCCAGCAGCTTGTTTATGGGCCCAGATACGCAGTATTTT CASSLFMGPDTQYF
- TRBJ2-2 TRBV19 - TGTGCCAGTAGTATTCTACGGTCAGGGGGGGAGCTGTTTTTT CASSILRSGGELFF
- TRBJ1-2 TRBV5-4 - TGTGCCAGCAGCTTTCGCGCAGACCCGGGCTATGGCTACACCTTC CASSFRADPGYGYTF
- TRBJ2-5 TRBV5-4 - TGTGCCAGCAGCTTTGTCCGGCGGGGAAACCAAGAGACCCAGTACTTC CASSFVRRGNQETQYF
- TRBJ1-1 TRBV6-6 TRBD1 TGTGCCAGCAGTTACCCCACAGGGGCCACTGAAGCTTTCTTT CASSYPTGATEAFF
- TRBJ2-2 TRBV7-3 - TGTGCCAGCAGTCGCCCGGAGACCGGGGAGCTGTTTTTT CASSRPETGELFF
once TRBJ2-5 TRBV2 TRBD2 TGTGCCAGCAGCGGGGGGACTCACCAAGAGACCCAGTACTTC CASSGGTHQETQYF
- TRBJ2-1 TRBV28 - TGTGCCAGTTCCGGACAGCTCAATGAGCAGTTCTTC CASSGQLNEQFF
- TRBJ1-1 TRBV15 TRBD1 TGTGCCACCAGCAGACCGGGACAGGTGAACACTGAAGCTTTCTTT CATSRPGQVNTEAFF
- TRBJ2-1 TRBV5-1 TRBD2 TGCGCCAGCAGCTCCGGACTAGCGGGGGGTGTTAATGAGCAGTTCTTC CASSSGLAGGVNEQFF